These T cell receptor beta chains were read from a single sample in a study of radiation and T cells in renal cell carcinoma. Libraries were prepared by immunoSEQ multiplex PCR; TCRdb keeps only in-frame clonotypes and omits some of them. The table shows approximately 65,000 clones, with around three quarters occurring only once. The sample in question was blood, obtained from a patient whose treatment included radiotherapy and nephrectomy. The receptors derive from a man aged 60 to 69 with renal cell carcinoma. CDR3s include the opening cysteine and the closing phenylalanine or tryptophan. D genes are given only for firm matches. Size values are once, few and many counts, or a class for expanded clones, and some rows have none.

V gene: TRBV30; J gene: TRBJ1-1; clone size: NA; D gene: NA; CDR3 protein: CAWSRGGTEAFF; CDR3 DNA: TGTGCCTGGAGCAGGGGTGGCACTGAAGCTTTCTTT
V gene: TRBV30; J gene: TRBJ2-3; clone size: NA; D gene: NA; CDR3 protein: CAWMAGTDTDTQYF; CDR3 DNA: TGTGCCTGGATGGCAGGGACGGACACAGATACGCAGTATTTT
V gene: TRBV9; J gene: TRBJ2-1; clone size: few; D gene: NA; CDR3 protein: CASSVDGTDNEQFF; CDR3 DNA: TGTGCCAGCAGCGTAGACGGGACCGACAATGAGCAGTTCTTC
V gene: TRBV19; J gene: TRBJ1-5; clone size: NA; D gene: NA; CDR3 protein: CASSMQAGAEFVNQPQHF; CDR3 DNA: TGTGCCAGTAGTATGCAGGCAGGAGCAGAGTTTGTCAATCAGCCCCAGCATTTT
V gene: TRBV6-5; J gene: TRBJ2-1; clone size: once; D gene: TRBD2; CDR3 protein: CASRSSGTYNEQFF; CDR3 DNA: TGTGCCAGCAGATCAAGCGGGACCTACAATGAGCAGTTCTTC
V gene: TRBV30; J gene: TRBJ2-1; clone size: NA; D gene: NA; CDR3 protein: CAWSVDLSSYNEQFF; CDR3 DNA: TGTGCCTGGAGTGTAGACCTGAGCTCCTACAATGAGCAGTTCTTC
V gene: TRBV27; J gene: TRBJ2-1; clone size: NA; D gene: TRBD2; CDR3 protein: CASSHLPGLAGVAYNEQFF; CDR3 DNA: TGTGCCAGCAGTCATTTACCGGGACTAGCGGGAGTTGCCTACAATGAGCAGTTCTTC
V gene: TRBV4-3; J gene: TRBJ1-2; clone size: NA; D gene: NA; CDR3 protein: CASSQAGDYGYTF; CDR3 DNA: TGCGCCAGCAGCCAAGCAGGGGACTATGGCTACACCTTC
V gene: TRBV9; J gene: TRBJ2-3; clone size: NA; D gene: NA; CDR3 protein: CASSVRLSTDTDTQYF; CDR3 DNA: TGTGCCAGCAGCGTCAGGCTTTCGACAGACACAGATACGCAGTATTTT
V gene: TRBV19; J gene: TRBJ2-6; clone size: NA; D gene: TRBD1; CDR3 protein: CASSQRQGASGANVLTF; CDR3 DNA: TGTGCCAGTAGTCAAAGGCAGGGGGCCTCTGGGGCCAACGTCCTGACTTTC
V gene: TRBV7-8; J gene: TRBJ2-3; clone size: NA; D gene: TRBD2; CDR3 protein: CASSPLGLGSTDTQYF; CDR3 DNA: TGTGCCAGCAGCCCGCTGGGACTAGGGAGCACAGATACGCAGTATTTT
V gene: TRBV12-5; J gene: TRBJ1-4; clone size: NA; D gene: TRBD1; CDR3 protein: CASVRDRVRGTNEKLFF; CDR3 DNA: TGTGCTAGTGTCCGGGACAGGGTTAGGGGAACTAATGAAAAACTGTTTTTT
V gene: TRBV19; J gene: TRBJ2-1; clone size: NA; D gene: NA; CDR3 protein: CASSHNRDTKTPNEQFF; CDR3 DNA: TGTGCCAGTAGTCATAACCGGGACACCAAGACCCCCAATGAGCAGTTCTTC
V gene: TRBV19; J gene: TRBJ1-2; clone size: NA; D gene: NA; CDR3 protein: CASMIPWGGYTF; CDR3 DNA: TGTGCCAGTATGATTCCTTGGGGAGGCTACACCTTC
V gene: TRBV18; J gene: TRBJ2-1; clone size: NA; D gene: TRBD2; CDR3 protein: CASSPRTPKEREGPYNEQFF; CDR3 DNA: TGTGCCAGCTCACCTCGGACACCGAAAGAGCGGGAGGGCCCCTACAATGAGCAGTTCTTC
V gene: TRBV27; J gene: TRBJ2-1; clone size: NA; D gene: NA; CDR3 protein: CASSPDFALSEQFF; CDR3 DNA: TGTGCCAGCAGTCCCGACTTCGCACTCAGCGAGCAGTTCTTC
V gene: TRBV10-3; J gene: TRBJ2-3; clone size: NA; D gene: NA; CDR3 protein: CAISDTSPSTDTQYF; CDR3 DNA: TGTGCCATCAGTGACACTAGCCCTAGCACAGATACGCAGTATTTT
V gene: TRBV19; J gene: TRBJ1-1; clone size: NA; D gene: NA; CDR3 protein: CASSQGLGTEAFF; CDR3 DNA: TGTGCCAGTAGCCAAGGTCTGGGCACTGAAGCTTTCTTT
V gene: TRBV5-1; J gene: TRBJ1-3; clone size: NA; D gene: NA; CDR3 protein: CASSYGPTDGNTIYF; CDR3 DNA: TGCGCCAGCAGCTACGGACCCACCGACGGAAACACCATATATTTT
V gene: TRBV29-1; J gene: TRBJ2-1; clone size: NA; D gene: TRBD1; CDR3 protein: CSATGTGGNEQFF; CDR3 DNA: TGCAGCGCGACCGGGACAGGGGGCAATGAGCAGTTCTTC
V gene: TRBV11-3; J gene: TRBJ2-1; clone size: NA; D gene: NA; CDR3 protein: CASSLMTQRGEQFF; CDR3 DNA: TGTGCCAGCAGCTTAATGACTCAGCGTGGTGAGCAGTTCTTC
V gene: TRBV2; J gene: TRBJ1-1; clone size: NA; D gene: NA; CDR3 protein: CASTRDPPNTEAFF; CDR3 DNA: TGTGCCAGCACCAGGGACCCCCCGAACACTGAAGCTTTCTTT
V gene: TRBV7-9; J gene: TRBJ2-1; clone size: NA; D gene: NA; CDR3 protein: CASSPRGMRANEQFF; CDR3 DNA: TGTGCCAGCAGCCCTAGAGGTATGCGCGCCAATGAGCAGTTCTTC
V gene: TRBV19; J gene: TRBJ1-5; clone size: NA; D gene: TRBD1; CDR3 protein: CASSAQGSGQPQHF; CDR3 DNA: TGTGCCAGTAGTGCACAGGGGTCAGGTCAGCCCCAGCATTTT
V gene: TRBV11-2; J gene: TRBJ2-3; clone size: NA; D gene: NA; CDR3 protein: CASSLGFSTDTQYF; CDR3 DNA: TGTGCCAGCAGCCTCGGCTTTAGCACAGATACGCAGTATTTT
V gene: TRBV9; J gene: TRBJ2-5; clone size: NA; D gene: NA; CDR3 protein: CASSSTTSFETQYF; CDR3 DNA: TGTGCCAGCAGCTCGACGACTAGTTTTGAGACCCAGTACTTC
V gene: TRBV29-1; J gene: TRBJ1-4; clone size: NA; D gene: NA; CDR3 protein: CSVGELNEKLFF; CDR3 DNA: TGCAGCGTGGGGGAATTAAATGAAAAACTGTTTTTT
V gene: TRBV19; J gene: TRBJ2-1; clone size: NA; D gene: NA; CDR3 protein: CASIGGYEQFF; CDR3 DNA: TGTGCCAGTATCGGAGGGTACGAGCAGTTCTTC
V gene: TRBV5-1; J gene: TRBJ2-5; clone size: NA; D gene: TRBD2; CDR3 protein: CASTSGREWETQYF; CDR3 DNA: TGCGCCAGTACCAGCGGGCGGGAGTGGGAGACCCAGTACTTC
V gene: TRBV9; J gene: TRBJ1-1; clone size: NA; D gene: TRBD1; CDR3 protein: CASSVGLAGQGNTEAFF; CDR3 DNA: TGTGCCAGCAGCGTAGGGCTAGCCGGACAGGGGAACACTGAAGCTTTCTTT
V gene: TRBV7-6; J gene: TRBJ2-3; clone size: few; D gene: NA; CDR3 protein: CASSYGPFPDTQYF; CDR3 DNA: TGTGCCAGCAGCTACGGCCCATTTCCAGATACGCAGTATTTT
V gene: TRBV6-1; J gene: TRBJ1-5; clone size: NA; D gene: NA; CDR3 protein: CASSEGGNGNQPQHF; CDR3 DNA: TGTGCCAGCAGTGAGGGGGGTAATGGCAATCAGCCCCAGCATTTT
V gene: TRBV18; J gene: TRBJ2-1; clone size: once; D gene: TRBD2; CDR3 protein: CASSGAGGPSYNEQFF; CDR3 DNA: TGTGCCAGCTCGGGAGCGGGGGGGCCATCCTACAATGAGCAGTTCTTC
V gene: TRBV30; J gene: TRBJ2-2; clone size: NA; D gene: TRBD1; CDR3 protein: CAWIRTGNTGELFF; CDR3 DNA: TGTGCCTGGATTAGGACAGGGAACACCGGGGAGCTGTTTTTT
V gene: TRBV14; J gene: TRBJ2-1; clone size: once; D gene: TRBD1; CDR3 protein: CASSPTGQGAHEQFF; CDR3 DNA: TGTGCCAGCAGCCCGACGGGACAGGGGGCGCATGAGCAGTTCTTC
V gene: TRBV6-1; J gene: TRBJ1-2; clone size: NA; D gene: NA; CDR3 protein: CATPDRENYGYTF; CDR3 DNA: TGTGCCACCCCTGACCGGGAGAACTATGGCTACACCTTC
V gene: TRBV5-1; J gene: TRBJ1-5; clone size: NA; D gene: TRBD1; CDR3 protein: CASSLEGGGGNQPQHF; CDR3 DNA: TGCGCCAGCAGCTTGGAAGGAGGGGGCGGCAATCAGCCCCAGCATTTT
V gene: TRBV6-5; J gene: TRBJ1-6; clone size: NA; D gene: NA; CDR3 protein: CASSYRTGNTPLHF; CDR3 DNA: TGTGCCAGCAGTTACCGAACAGGGAATACACCCCTCCACTTT
V gene: TRBV30; J gene: TRBJ2-5; clone size: NA; D gene: NA; CDR3 protein: CAWILRTRGGETQYF; CDR3 DNA: TGTGCCTGGATCTTACGGACCAGGGGCGGAGAGACCCAGTACTTC
V gene: TRBV5-4; J gene: TRBJ2-5; clone size: NA; D gene: NA; CDR3 protein: CASSLAGQPEETQYF; CDR3 DNA: TGTGCCAGCAGCTTGGCCGGGCAGCCGGAAGAGACCCAGTACTTC
V gene: TRBV5-1; J gene: TRBJ1-1; clone size: NA; D gene: NA; CDR3 protein: CASSLVPAMNTEAFF; CDR3 DNA: TGCGCCAGCAGCTTGGTTCCAGCCATGAACACTGAAGCTTTCTTT
V gene: TRBV6-1; J gene: TRBJ1-1; clone size: NA; D gene: NA; CDR3 protein: CASSVDSTEAFF; CDR3 DNA: TGTGCCAGCAGTGTAGACAGCACTGAAGCTTTCTTT
V gene: TRBV7-9; J gene: TRBJ2-3; clone size: NA; D gene: NA; CDR3 protein: CASSFEPGFSTDTQYF; CDR3 DNA: TGTGCCAGCAGCTTCGAGCCGGGCTTTAGCACAGATACGCAGTATTTT
V gene: TRBV7-9; J gene: TRBJ1-1; clone size: NA; D gene: NA; CDR3 protein: CASSSRGTPNTEAFF; CDR3 DNA: TGTGCCAGCAGCTCTAGGGGGACACCAAACACTGAAGCTTTCTTT
V gene: TRBV4-2; J gene: TRBJ2-2; clone size: NA; D gene: NA; CDR3 protein: CASSPGGYTKVGNTGELFF; CDR3 DNA: TGTGCCAGCAGCCCGGGGGGCTACACAAAGGTCGGGAACACCGGGGAGCTGTTTTTT
V gene: TRBV5-1; J gene: TRBJ2-5; clone size: NA; D gene: NA; CDR3 protein: CASSLVPGEETQYF; CDR3 DNA: TGCGCCAGCAGCTTGGTACCGGGTGAAGAGACCCAGTACTTC
V gene: TRBV7-8; J gene: TRBJ1-2; clone size: NA; D gene: NA; CDR3 protein: CASTLSGSAVGGYTF; CDR3 DNA: TGTGCCAGCACCCTTAGCGGGTCGGCAGTAGGAGGCTACACCTTC
V gene: TRBV19; J gene: TRBJ2-2; clone size: NA; D gene: NA; CDR3 protein: CASSIPSTGDTGELFF; CDR3 DNA: TGTGCCAGTAGTATTCCCTCGACTGGGGATACCGGGGAGCTGTTTTTT
V gene: TRBV30; J gene: TRBJ2-3; clone size: NA; D gene: NA; CDR3 protein: CAWSVLASSTDTQYF; CDR3 DNA: TGTGCCTGGAGTGTTCTAGCGTCTTCCACAGATACGCAGTATTTT
V gene: TRBV2; J gene: TRBJ2-7; clone size: NA; D gene: TRBD1; CDR3 protein: CASSEGYLGTGGIYEQYF; CDR3 DNA: TGTGCCAGCAGTGAAGGTTATTTGGGGACAGGGGGCATTTACGAGCAGTACTTC